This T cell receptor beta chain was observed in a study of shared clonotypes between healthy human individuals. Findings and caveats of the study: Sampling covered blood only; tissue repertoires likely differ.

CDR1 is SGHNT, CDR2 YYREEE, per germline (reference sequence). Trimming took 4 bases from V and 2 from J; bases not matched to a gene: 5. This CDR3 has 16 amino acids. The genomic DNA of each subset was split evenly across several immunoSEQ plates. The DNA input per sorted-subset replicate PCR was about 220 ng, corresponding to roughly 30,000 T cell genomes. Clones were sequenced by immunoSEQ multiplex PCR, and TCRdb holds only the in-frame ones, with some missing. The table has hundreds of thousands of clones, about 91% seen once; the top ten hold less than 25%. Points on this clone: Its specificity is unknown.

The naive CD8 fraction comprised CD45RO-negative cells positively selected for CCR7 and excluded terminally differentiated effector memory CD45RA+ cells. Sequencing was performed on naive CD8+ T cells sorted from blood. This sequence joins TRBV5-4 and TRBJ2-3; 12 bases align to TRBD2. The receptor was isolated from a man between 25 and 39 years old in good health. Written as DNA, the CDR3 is TGTGCCAGCAGCACTAGCGGGAGGCCCTACACAGATACGCAGTATTTT. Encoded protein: CASSTSGRPYTDTQYF.